The rows below give T cell receptor beta chains drawn from one sample of a study of T cells in Graves' hyperthyroidism and ophthalmopathy. TCRdb recomputed calls from the multiplex PCR reads with MiXCR, one row per CDR3 protein. The sample contains 500,000 to 800,000 distinct CDR3 sequences, nearly 45% of which appear only once. Sequenced input: peripheral blood or thyroid tissue (not recorded which). The receptors derive from an adult man with Graves' disease, either hyperthyroidism or ophthalmopathy (not recorded which). Each CDR3 is given without its conserved first and last residue.

>TRBJ2-7|TRBV29-1
SVEETGYEQY
>TRBJ1-2|TRBV19
ASRYGGQGRNGGYT
>TRBJ2-5|TRBV24-1
ATSDHTAGYANEETQY
>TRBJ2-7|TRBV7-9
ASSQRARGDEQY
>TRBJ1-2|TRBV7-9
ASSLAKEGSYT
>TRBJ2-7|TRBV20-1
SARLPGGEQY
>TRBJ2-5|TRBV20-1
SARDLLGTYQETQY
>TRBJ1-6|TRBV29-1
SVGTGQDSPLH
>TRBJ1-6|TRBV7-6
ASSLGRRMYNSPLH
>TRBJ2-7|TRBV7-6
ASSLGGRHYEQC
>TRBJ2-5|TRBV20-1
SAQEPLRRETQY
>TRBJ1-4|TRBV7-9
ASSSARGELF
>TRBJ1-5|TRBV2
ASNRGTGIGNQPQH
>TRBJ2-7|TRBV6-5
ASSSGWEQY
>TRBJ1-4|TRBV20-1
SARDATRQGGDEKLF
>TRBJ1-2|TRBV2
ASSLALSGIGGPDYGYT
>TRBJ1-6|TRBV15
ATSSKEGGSPLH
>TRBJ1-1|TRBV7-8
ASSLGQWGTEAF
>TRBJ2-5|TRBV25-1
ATPGFRDRDQETQY
>TRBJ1-5|TRBV7-8
ATTGTGRNQPQH
>TRBJ2-5|TRBV10-3
AISDGGRIETQY
>TRBJ1-1|TRBV10-2
ASSETGPATEAF
>TRBJ1-2|TRBV12-3/TRBV12-4
ASSFSGDYGYT
>TRBJ2-7|TRBV7-8
ASSLGMY
>TRBJ2-7|TRBV20-1
SASRTQGGEQY
>TRBJ1-1|TRBV6-5
ASSYDRLDTEAF
>TRBJ2-2|TRBV6-5
ASSANTGTANTGELF
>TRBJ1-3|TRBV19
ASSISVSSGNTIY
>TRBJ1-4|TRBV12-3/TRBV12-4
ASSSQVYNEKLF
>TRBJ1-6|TRBV7-9
ASSSSLVAAGSPLH
>TRBJ1-2|TRBV2
ASSERSGRVAYGYT
>TRBJ1-3|TRBV29-1
SVESPDRGYGGNTIY
>TRBJ1-4|TRBV7-6
ASSIGTGGNEKLF
>TRBJ1-2|TRBV2
ASSPRMGEPGGYT
>TRBJ2-7|TRBV9
ASSVSGRNYEQY
>.|TRBV13
ASSLGRLSYNEQY
>TRBJ1-2|TRBV20-1
SAPYSSVAGGEGYT
>TRBJ2-7|TRBV7-9
ASSATTSGTYEQY
>TRBJ1-6|TRBV20-1
SARSRSGNPSPLH
>TRBJ2-7|TRBV7-2
ASSSNRGGHEQY
>.|TRBV7-8
ANSWISGTRNEQY